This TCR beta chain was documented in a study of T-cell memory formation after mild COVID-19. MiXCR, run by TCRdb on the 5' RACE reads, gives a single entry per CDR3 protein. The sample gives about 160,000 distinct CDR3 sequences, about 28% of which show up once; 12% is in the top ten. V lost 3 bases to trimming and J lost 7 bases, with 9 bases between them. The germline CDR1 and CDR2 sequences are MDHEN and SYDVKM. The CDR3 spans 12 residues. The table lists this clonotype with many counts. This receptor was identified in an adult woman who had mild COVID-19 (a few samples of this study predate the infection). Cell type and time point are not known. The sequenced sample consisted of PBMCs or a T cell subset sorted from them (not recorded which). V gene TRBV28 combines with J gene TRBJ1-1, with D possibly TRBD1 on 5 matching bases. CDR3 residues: CASSFPRDEAFF. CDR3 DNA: TGTGCCAGCAGTTTCCCCAGGGATGAAGCTTTCTTT.